Shown below are 29 T cell receptor beta chains from a single sample sequenced in a study of control samples from healthy donors and cancer patients. The protocol was immunoSEQ multiplex PCR, while the TCRdb copy is restricted to in-frame clones and leaves out a portion. The repertoire holds about 160,000 clones, with approximately 94% as singletons. Specimen: blood. Receptors were obtained from a woman in her thirties or forties in good health.

The chain links TRBV21-1 to TRBJ1-4; the table's D call, TRBD1, was not checked against the DNA. TRBV21-1 is reported as a pseudogene. This CDR3 has 15 residues. The CDR3 is CASSDRDRGDEKLFF. CDR3 bases: TGTGCCAGCAGCGACCGGGACAGGGGAGATGAAAAACTGTTTTTT.

The V and J genes are TRBV9 and TRBJ1-1; 8 bases are shared with TRBD1. Losses at the gene ends were 3 bases for V and 4 bases for J; bases not matched to a gene: 14. Per the germline V gene, CDR1 is SGDLS and CDR2 is YYNGEE. This CDR3 comprises 17 residues. The CDR3 DNA reads TGTGCCAGCAGCGACCGACAGGGGACGGGCTTTGGCACTGAAGCTTTCTTT. Translating it yields CASSDRQGTGFGTEAFF.

J is TRBJ2-6 and V is TRBV19; perhaps TRBD2 as D (6 bases). The V gene's germline CDR1 is LNHDA and CDR2 SQIVND (reference sequence). Trimming cost V 6 bases and J 6 bases, with 21 bases left between them. This CDR3 region has 17 residues. CDR3 protein: CASRGGRSVYAANVLTF. The CDR3 nucleotides are TGTGCCAGTAGGGGGGGACGATCGGTCTATGCGGCCAACGTCCTGACTTTC.

The chain couples TRBV11-2 to TRBJ2-7; 7 bases fit TRBD1. J gave up 2 bases and V 2 bases, and 3 bases lay outside the gene matches. CDR3 length: 14 residues. The germline V gene has CDR1 SGHAT and CDR2 FQNNGV. CDR3 amino acids: CASSLQTGTYEQYF. CDR3 DNA sequence: TGTGCCAGCAGCTTACAGACAGGGACCTACGAGCAGTACTTC.

The chain recombines TRBV27 with TRBJ1-6; perhaps TRBD1 as D (5 bases). CDR3 length: 15 amino acids. V gave up 3 bases and J gave up 0 bases, with 6 bases separating them. The germline V gene has CDR1 MNHEY and CDR2 SMNVEV (reference sequence). CDR3 sequence (DNA): TGTGCCAGCAGTTTGGGACGCTCCTATAATTCACCCCTCCACTTT. This encodes CASSLGRSYNSPLHF.

This rearrangement joins TRBV9 to TRBJ1-4, with a possible D match to TRBD1 (6 bases). Germline lookup yields CDR1 SGDLS and CDR2 YYNGEE. The CDR3 is 17 residues long. V was pared by 0 bases and J by 0 bases, with 12 bases between. CDR3 residues: CASSVEDSEPTNEKLFF. The DNA for the CDR3 is TGTGCCAGCAGCGTAGAGGACAGCGAGCCAACTAATGAAAAACTGTTTTTT. Drawing the rest from reference TRBV9 and TRBJ1-4, the complete variable domain is DSGVTQTPKHLITATGQRVTLRCSPRSGDLSVYWYQQSLDQGLQFLIQYYNGEERAKGNILERFSAQQFPDLHSELNLSSLELGDSALYFCASSVEDSEPTNEKLFFGSGTQLSVL.

This rearrangement joins TRBV10-3 to TRBJ2-7, with D perhaps matching TRBD1 (5 bases). Germline values: CDR1 ENHRY, CDR2 SYGVKD. CDR3 length: 12 amino acids. The V end was cut by 10 bases, the J end by 2 bases, with 12 bases between. CDR3 sequence: CATQGLAYEQYF. In nucleotides, the CDR3 is TGTGCCACCCAGGGCCTAGCCTACGAGCAGTACTTC.

The chain links TRBV6-1 to TRBJ2-7, with 7 bases identical to TRBD2. V dropped 1 base and J dropped 5; count of bases not matched to a gene: 8. The CDR3 has 15 residues. The germline V gene has CDR1 MNHNS and CDR2 SASEGT. CDR3 nucleotides: TGTGCCAGCAGTGAAGGACTAGCAGGCTCGGACGAGCAGTACTTC. It is translated as CASSEGLAGSDEQYF.

The chain uses TRBV30 and TRBJ1-2; D is perhaps TRBD1 (5 bases). CDR1 is GTSNPN, CDR2 SVGIG, per germline (reference sequence). The CDR3 is 13 amino acids. V dropped 4 bases and J dropped 3 bases, with 12 bases sitting between them. For the CDR3, the DNA is TGTGCCTGGACCCAGGGCGTGGACTATGGCTACACCTTC. This gives the protein CAWTQGVDYGYTF. Based on the CDR3 plus reference TRBV30 and TRBJ1-2, the full variable domain is SQTIHQWPATLVQPVGSPLSLECTVEGTSNPNLYWYRQAAGRGLQLLFYSVGIGQISSEVPQNLSASRPQDRQFILSSKKLLLSDSGFYLCAWTQGVDYGYTFGSGTRLTVV.

This rearrangement joins TRBV7-2 to TRBJ1-2, with a weak D call TRBD1 (5 bases). The ends were cut back, 5 bases at V and 4 bases at J, with 20 bases in the middle. This CDR3 has 16 residues. Germline CDR1 is SGHTA and CDR2 is FQGNSA. DNA for the CDR3: TGTGCCAGCAGCGGAGGAACGGCGGGGCTGGCCTATGGCTACACCTTC. Protein sequence: CASSGGTAGLAYGYTF.

The V and J genes are TRBV19 and TRBJ1-3, with D unresolved. Germline loops: CDR1 LNHDA, CDR2 SQIVND (reference sequence). V was shortened by 5 bases and J by 8 bases, with 13 bases between the two germline ends. CDR3 length: 13 residues. As DNA, the CDR3 is TGTGCCAGTAGTCGGAGGTACGGGGACACCATATATTTT. Its protein is CASSRRYGDTIYF. Full variable domain (rest looked up from reference TRBV19 and TRBJ1-3): DGGITQSPKYLFRKEGQNVTLSCEQNLNHDAMYWYRQDPGQGLRLIYYSQIVNDFQKGDIAEGYSVSREKKESFPLTVTSAQKNPTAFYLCASSRRYGDTIYFGEGSWLTVV.

V gene TRBV7-2 combines with J gene TRBJ1-1; D possibly corresponds to TRBD1 (5 bases). Germline V CDR1 and CDR2: SGHTA, FQGNSA. V lost 4 bases, J lost 5 bases, and 11 bases lay in between. The CDR3 runs to 13 residues. The CDR3 bases are TGTGCCAGCAGCTCCCAGGGTGGGACTGAAGCTTTCTTT. Its translation: CASSSQGGTEAFF.

The CDR3 loop is CASSASLGLAPDTQYF. CDR3 nucleotides: TGTGCCAGCAGCGCATCCCTGGGACTAGCGCCAGATACGCAGTATTTT. The chain has TRBV9 and TRBJ2-3; 10 bases are a match to TRBD2. The V and J ends lost 3 bases and 4 bases, in that order; junction bases with no gene match: 8. From germline, CDR1 is SGDLS and CDR2 YYNGEE. CDR3 length: 16 residues.

This chain links TRBV18 with TRBJ1-1; TRBD1 matches 8 bases. The CDR3 has 14 residues. Germline V gene sequence: CDR1 KGHSH, CDR2 LQKENI. Losses at the gene ends were 1 base for V and 10 bases for J; bases not matched to a gene: 8. The CDR3 region is CASSPRTGQGGAFF. The DNA for the CDR3 is TGTGCCAGCTCACCACGGACAGGGCAGGGTGGAGCTTTCTTT.

V usage is TRBV27 and J usage is TRBJ1-4; D is possibly TRBD1 (5 bases). V lost 2 bases to trimming and J lost 8 bases, with 12 bases between them. The germline gives CDR1 MNHEY, CDR2 SMNVEV (reference sequence). The CDR3 length is 14 residues. The CDR3 sequence is CASSLVPGTEKLFF. DNA for the CDR3: TGTGCCAGCAGTTTAGTCCCGGGGACGGAAAAACTGTTTTTT.

The rearrangement uses TRBV12-3 or TRBV12-4 and TRBJ1-2; D ambiguous. Trimming removed 2 bases at V and 4 bases at J, with 8 bases between. The CDR3 totals 13 residues. The DNA of the CDR3 is TGTGCCAGCAGTTTACGGCGCCTCTATGGCTACACCTTC. Translating it yields CASSLRRLYGYTF.

J is TRBJ2-5 and V is TRBV11-2, with D unclear. Trimming cost V 3 bases and J 4 bases, with 9 bases left between them. This CDR3 spans 13 amino acids. Per germline, CDR1 SGHAT and CDR2 FQNNGV. The CDR3 protein is CASSFSRRETQYF. CDR3 nucleotide sequence: TGTGCCAGCAGCTTTTCGCGTAGAGAGACCCAGTACTTC.

The gene calls are TRBV9 and TRBJ1-5, with 9 bases lining up with TRBD1. In germline, CDR1 is SGDLS, CDR2 YYNGEE. Germline trimming cut 2 bases from V and 6 bases from J; bases unmatched to any gene: 6. The CDR3 totals 15 residues. The CDR3 here is CASSVGTGTTQPQHF. For the CDR3, the DNA is TGTGCCAGCAGCGTGGGGACAGGGACAACTCAGCCCCAGCATTTT.

This chain links TRBV4-3 with TRBJ2-7; 7 positions match TRBD1. Germline values: CDR1 LGHNA, CDR2 YSLEER. CDR3 length equals 18 residues. Unmatched junction bases numbered 13, after V lost 1 base and J lost 1 base. The CDR3: CASSQGFRVRQGSYEQYF. The CDR3 DNA reads as TGCGCCAGCAGCCAAGGGTTCCGCGTAAGACAGGGATCCTACGAGCAGTACTTC.

V and J are TRBV10-3 and TRBJ1-2; no firm D call. CDR1 is ENHRY, CDR2 SYGVKD, per germline. The V gene lost 3 bases and the J gene lost 2 bases, with 7 bases spanning the gap. The CDR3 runs to 13 residues. CDR3 protein: CAISDDLNYGYTF. Written as DNA, the CDR3 is TGTGCCATCAGTGACGACCTCAACTATGGCTACACCTTC.

V and J are TRBV5-4 and TRBJ1-1; 8 bases match TRBD1. The CDR3 is made up of 14 amino acids. The trim removed 4 bases at V and 0 bases at J, leaving 2 bases unmatched. CDR1 is SGHNT and CDR2 is YYREEE in the germline V gene (reference sequence). CDR3 in amino acids: CASSGGQVNTEAFF. The CDR3 DNA reads TGTGCCAGCAGCGGGGGACAGGTGAACACTGAAGCTTTCTTT.

The chain couples TRBV5-1 to TRBJ1-2; 8 bases agree with TRBD1. There are 15 residues in the CDR3. V shed 0 bases and J 6 bases; nucleotides not matched to a gene: 7. The germline CDR1 and CDR2 sequences are SGHRS and YFSETQ. The CDR3 DNA sequence: TGCGCCAGCAGCTTGGGTCAGGGGGCGCTGGATGGCTACACCTTC. Its protein is CASSLGQGALDGYTF.

The V call is TRBV20-1, the J call TRBJ2-7, with TRBD1 matching 8 bases. Germline CDR1 reads DFQATT; CDR2 reads SNEGSKA (reference sequence). The ends lost 5 bases at V and 6 bases at J; junction bases unmatched: 3. The CDR3 runs 11 residues. The CDR3 DNA sequence: TGCAGTGCTGCTACAGGGGGCGAGCAGTACTTC. Its protein is CSAATGGEQYF.

V and J are TRBV18 and TRBJ1-2; tentatively, D is TRBD1 (5 bases). Trimming left V 2 bases short and J 4 bases short, with 8 bases between. Germline lookup yields CDR1 KGHSH and CDR2 LQKENI. The CDR3 runs to 13 residues. The CDR3 loop is CASSPKDSYGYTF. The CDR3 DNA is TGTGCCAGCTCACCAAAAGACAGCTATGGCTACACCTTC.

The chain carries TRBV6-5 and TRBJ1-2; D is unclear. V lost 6 bases to trimming and J lost 1 base, with 9 bases between them. CDR1 and CDR2 (germline): MNHEY, SVGAGI. This CDR3 is 13 amino acids long. The CDR3, as DNA: TGTGCCAGCAGGAGAGGCAGTAACTATGGCTACACCTTC. Protein product: CASRRGSNYGYTF.

The genes are TRBV6-5 and TRBJ1-2, with a possible D match to TRBD1 (6 bases). V was pared by 7 bases and J by 3 bases, with 12 bases between. Germline assignment: CDR1 MNHEY and CDR2 SVGAGI. CDR3 length: 13 residues. CDR3 sequence (DNA): TGTGCCAGCACCCTTGGACAGTACTATGGCTACACCTTC. Translation gives CASTLGQYYGYTF.

The chain is built from TRBV9 and TRBJ1-3; 7 bases map to TRBD1. This CDR3 is built from 14 residues. V dropped 1 base and J dropped 4; count of bases not matched to a gene: 2. CDR1 and CDR2 (germline): SGDLS, YYNGEE. The CDR3 sequence: CASSVKGAGNTIYF. The CDR3 bases are TGTGCCAGCAGCGTAAAGGGGGCCGGAAACACCATATATTTT.

The chain combines TRBV7-2 with TRBJ2-1, with TRBD2 matching over 9 bases. This CDR3 has 19 amino acids. V dropped 5 bases and J dropped 3; count of bases not matched to a gene: 17. Germline V gives CDR1 SGHTA, CDR2 FQGNSA. CDR3 sequence: CASSPRPAGGVGVYNEQFF. The CDR3 bases are TGTGCCAGCAGCCCCCGCCCAGCGGGAGGAGTAGGGGTCTACAATGAGCAGTTCTTC.

A single count supports this clone. This sequence joins TRBV3-1 (or the pseudogene TRBV3-2) and TRBJ1-1; D ambiguous. CDR1 and CDR2 (germline): LGHDT, YNNKEL (reference sequence). The CDR3 length is 12 residues. V dropped 1 base and J dropped 5 bases, with 5 bases sitting between them. The CDR3 region is CASSQGPTEAFF. The DNA for the CDR3 is TGTGCCAGCAGCCAAGGGCCTACTGAAGCTTTCTTT.